The clone carrying this T cell receptor beta chain was counted between two and nine times. Its specificity is not known. The data originate from a study of graft-versus-host responses after intestinal transplantation. On the study more broadly: Recipients underwent multivisceral, liver-intestinal, or isolated intestinal transplants. All recipients were given anti-thymocyte globulin induction, and tacrolimus and steroids were then administered for 2 to 3 years.

The method was immunoSEQ multiplex PCR; TCRdb's version includes in-frame clones alone and lacks a portion of them. The sample carries about 130,000 clones, around 90% recorded once. CDR3 length: 11 residues. The germline V gene encodes CDR1 SGHDT and CDR2 YYEEEE. Trimming at V came to 4 bases and at J to 10 bases, leaving 5 bases not matched to a gene. Findings and caveats of the study: GvH clonotypes were identified within recipient marrow, with a subset emerging first in ileum or blood. Within allografts, high graft-versus-host to host-versus-graft clonal ratios were seen among patients with graft-donor T cell macrochimerism.

The material was unstimulated CD4+ T cells sorted from spleen or lymph node cells, obtained before intestinal transplant. The chain recombines TRBV5-6 with TRBJ2-7; 7 bases align to TRBD2. The TCR was taken from a human donor who received an intestinal transplant. The CDR3 DNA follows: TGTGCCAGCAGCGGGGGGGACTCACAGTACTTC. It codes for CASSGGDSQYF.